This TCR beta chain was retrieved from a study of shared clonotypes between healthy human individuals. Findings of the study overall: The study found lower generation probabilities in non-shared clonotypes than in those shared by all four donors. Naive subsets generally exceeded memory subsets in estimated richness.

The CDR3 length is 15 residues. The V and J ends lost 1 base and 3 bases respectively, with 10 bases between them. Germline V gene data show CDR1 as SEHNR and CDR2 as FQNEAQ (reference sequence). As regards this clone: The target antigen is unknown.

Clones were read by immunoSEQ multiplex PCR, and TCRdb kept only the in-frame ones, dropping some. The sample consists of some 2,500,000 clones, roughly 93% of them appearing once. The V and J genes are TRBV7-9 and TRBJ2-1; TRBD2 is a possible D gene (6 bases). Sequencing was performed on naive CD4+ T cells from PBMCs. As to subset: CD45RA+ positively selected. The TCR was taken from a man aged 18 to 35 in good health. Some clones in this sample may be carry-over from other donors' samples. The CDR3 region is CASSLGLANYNEQFF. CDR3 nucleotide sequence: TGTGCCAGCAGCTTAGGCCTAGCGAACTACAATGAGCAGTTCTTC.